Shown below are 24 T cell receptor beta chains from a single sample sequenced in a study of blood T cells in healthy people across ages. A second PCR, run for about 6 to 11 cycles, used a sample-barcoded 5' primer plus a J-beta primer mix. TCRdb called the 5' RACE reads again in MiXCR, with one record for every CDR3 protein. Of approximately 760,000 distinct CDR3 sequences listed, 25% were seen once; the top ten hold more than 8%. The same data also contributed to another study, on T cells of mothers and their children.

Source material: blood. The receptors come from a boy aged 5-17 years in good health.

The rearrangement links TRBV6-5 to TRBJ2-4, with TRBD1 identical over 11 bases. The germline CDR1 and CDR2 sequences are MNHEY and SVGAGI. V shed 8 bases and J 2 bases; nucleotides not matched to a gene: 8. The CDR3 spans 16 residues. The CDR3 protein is CASVPWDRGTKNIQYF. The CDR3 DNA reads TGTGCCAGCGTTCCCTGGGACAGGGGGACCAAAAACATTCAGTACTTC.

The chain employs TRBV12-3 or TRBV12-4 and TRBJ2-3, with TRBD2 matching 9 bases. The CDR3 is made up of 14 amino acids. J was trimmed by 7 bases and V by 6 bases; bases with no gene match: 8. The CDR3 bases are TGTGCCAGCAGGGCGTCGGGACTAGCCTATACGCAGTATTTT. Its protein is CASRASGLAYTQYF.

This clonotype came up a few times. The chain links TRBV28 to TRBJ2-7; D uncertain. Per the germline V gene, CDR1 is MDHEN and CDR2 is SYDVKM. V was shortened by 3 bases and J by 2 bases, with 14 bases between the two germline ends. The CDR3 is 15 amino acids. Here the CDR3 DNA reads TGTGCCAGCAGTTTGGGGATAGCAAACCCCTACGAGCAGTACTTC. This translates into CASSLGIANPYEQYF.

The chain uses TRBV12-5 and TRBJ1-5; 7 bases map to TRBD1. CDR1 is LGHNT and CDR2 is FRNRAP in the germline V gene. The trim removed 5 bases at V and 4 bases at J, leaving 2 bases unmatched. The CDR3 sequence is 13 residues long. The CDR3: CASGGTVNQPQHF. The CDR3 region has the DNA TGTGCTAGTGGTGGGACAGTAAATCAGCCCCAGCATTTT.

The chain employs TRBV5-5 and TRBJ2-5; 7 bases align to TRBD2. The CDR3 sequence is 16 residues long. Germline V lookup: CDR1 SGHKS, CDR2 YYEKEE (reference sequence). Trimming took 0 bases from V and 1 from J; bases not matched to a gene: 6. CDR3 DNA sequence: TGTGCCAGCAGCTTGGGCGGGACTACGGCCCAAGAGACCCAGTACTTC. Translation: CASSLGGTTAQETQYF.

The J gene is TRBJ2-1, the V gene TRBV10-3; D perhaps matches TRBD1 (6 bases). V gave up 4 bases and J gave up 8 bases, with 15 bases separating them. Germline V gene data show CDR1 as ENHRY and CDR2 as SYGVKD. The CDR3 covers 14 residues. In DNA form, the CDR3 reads TGTGCCATCAGTGGGGGGCAAAGGGCCGATGAGCAGTTCTTC. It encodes CAISGGQRADEQFF.

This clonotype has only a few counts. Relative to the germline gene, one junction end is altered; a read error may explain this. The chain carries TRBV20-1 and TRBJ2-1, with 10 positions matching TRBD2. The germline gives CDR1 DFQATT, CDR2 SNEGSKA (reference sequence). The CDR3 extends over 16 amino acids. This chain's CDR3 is CGANPRSGRALDEQFF. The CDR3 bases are TGCGGTGCTAACCCACGGAGCGGGAGGGCCCTGGATGAGCAGTTCTTC.

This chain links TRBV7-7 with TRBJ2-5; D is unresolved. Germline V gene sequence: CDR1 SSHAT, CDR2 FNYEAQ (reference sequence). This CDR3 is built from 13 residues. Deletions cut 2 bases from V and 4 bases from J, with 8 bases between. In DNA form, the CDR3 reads TGTGCCAGCAGCTTATCGGCGAGAGAGACCCAGTACTTC. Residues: CASSLSARETQYF.

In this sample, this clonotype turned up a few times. This CDR3 is CASRARGGTGELFF. CDR3 bases: TGTGCCAGCAGGGCAAGGGGTGGCACCGGGGAGCTGTTTTTT. V gene TRBV12-3 or TRBV12-4 combines with J gene TRBJ2-2; TRBD1 might be the D (5 bases). The germline V and J ends were trimmed by 6 bases and 4 bases, with 12 bases remaining between them. CDR3 length: 14 amino acids.

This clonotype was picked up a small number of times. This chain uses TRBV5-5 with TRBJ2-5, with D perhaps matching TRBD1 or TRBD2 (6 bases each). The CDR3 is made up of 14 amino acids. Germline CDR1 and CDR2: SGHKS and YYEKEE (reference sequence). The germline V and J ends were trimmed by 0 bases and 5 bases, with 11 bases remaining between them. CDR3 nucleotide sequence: TGTGCCAGCAGCTTGGAGGGGGGATTGGAGACCCAGTACTTC. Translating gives CASSLEGGLETQYF.

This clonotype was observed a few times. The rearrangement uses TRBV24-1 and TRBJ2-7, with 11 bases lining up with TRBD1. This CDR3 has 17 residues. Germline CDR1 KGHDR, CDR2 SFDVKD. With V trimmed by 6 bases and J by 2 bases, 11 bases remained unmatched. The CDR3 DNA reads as TGTGCCACCAGTCCAACCTCGCCGGGACAGGGGGCCTACGAGCAGTACTTC. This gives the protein CATSPTSPGQGAYEQYF.

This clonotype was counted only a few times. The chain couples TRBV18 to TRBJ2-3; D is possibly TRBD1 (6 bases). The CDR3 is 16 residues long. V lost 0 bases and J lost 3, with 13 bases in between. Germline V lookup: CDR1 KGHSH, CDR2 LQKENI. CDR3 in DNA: TGTGCCAGCTCACCACCCCCCGGACAGCATACAGATACGCAGTATTTT. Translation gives CASSPPPGQHTDTQYF.

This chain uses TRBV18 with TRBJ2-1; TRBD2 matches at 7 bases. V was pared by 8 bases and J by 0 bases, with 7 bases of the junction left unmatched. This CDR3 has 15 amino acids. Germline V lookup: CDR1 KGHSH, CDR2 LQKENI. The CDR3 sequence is CASRLGGSSYNEQFF. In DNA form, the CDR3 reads TGTGCCAGCAGACTGGGCGGGAGCTCCTACAATGAGCAGTTCTTC.

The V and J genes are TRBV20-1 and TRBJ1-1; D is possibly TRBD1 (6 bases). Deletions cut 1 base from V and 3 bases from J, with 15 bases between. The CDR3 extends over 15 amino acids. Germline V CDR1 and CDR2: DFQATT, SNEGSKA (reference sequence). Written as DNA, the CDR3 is TGCAGTGCTAGAGTTTTTCGGGACACTTACACTGAAGCTTTCTTT. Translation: CSARVFRDTYTEAFF.

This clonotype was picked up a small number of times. CDR3 nucleotides: TGTGCCACCAGTGATTCAGGGACTCACTCCTACGAGCAGTACTTC. Translated, it gives CATSDSGTHSYEQYF. V gene TRBV24-1 combines with J gene TRBJ2-7; perhaps TRBD2 as D (6 bases). This CDR3 has 15 residues. V shed 2 bases and J shed 0 bases, with 10 bases lying between them. Germline V CDR1 and CDR2: KGHDR, SFDVKD.

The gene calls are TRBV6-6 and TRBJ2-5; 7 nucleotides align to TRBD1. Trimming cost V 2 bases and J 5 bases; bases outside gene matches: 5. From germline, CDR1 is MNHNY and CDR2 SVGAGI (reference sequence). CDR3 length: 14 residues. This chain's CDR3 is CASSYPGGLETQYF. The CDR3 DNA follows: TGTGCCAGCAGTTACCCAGGGGGATTGGAGACCCAGTACTTC.

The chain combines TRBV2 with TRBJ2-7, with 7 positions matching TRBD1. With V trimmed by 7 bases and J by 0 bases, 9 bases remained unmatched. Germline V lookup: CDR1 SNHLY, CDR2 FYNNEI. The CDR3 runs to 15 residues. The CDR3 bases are TGTGCCAGCAAGGTCGGCAGGGGGAGCTCCTACGAGCAGTACTTC. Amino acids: CASKVGRGSSYEQYF.

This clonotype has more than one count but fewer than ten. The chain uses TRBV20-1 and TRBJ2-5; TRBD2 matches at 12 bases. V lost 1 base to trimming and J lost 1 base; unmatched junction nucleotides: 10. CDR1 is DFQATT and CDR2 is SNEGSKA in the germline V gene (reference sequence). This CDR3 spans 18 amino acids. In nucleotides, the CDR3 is TGCAGTGCTAGAGGGCCTAGCGGGGGGGAGTACTTCCAAGAGACCCAGTACTTC. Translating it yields CSARGPSGGEYFQETQYF.

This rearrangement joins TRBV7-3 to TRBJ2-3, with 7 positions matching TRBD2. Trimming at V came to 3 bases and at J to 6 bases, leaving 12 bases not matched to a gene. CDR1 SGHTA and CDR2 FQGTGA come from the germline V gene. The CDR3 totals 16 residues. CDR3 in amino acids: CASSLEPGEGGDTQYF. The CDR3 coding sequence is TGTGCCAGCAGCTTGGAACCCGGGGAGGGAGGTGATACGCAGTATTTT.

The CDR3 bases are TGTGCCAGCAGCTCAACCGGGACTAGCGGAGATACGCAGTATTTT. Its protein is CASSSTGTSGDTQYF. The V and J genes are TRBV7-3 and TRBJ2-3; 11 bases agree with TRBD2. V gave up 4 bases and J gave up 5 bases; unmatched junction bases: 5. This CDR3 has 15 residues. Germline V gives CDR1 SGHTA, CDR2 FQGTGA.

The CDR3 here is CASSPLGQGAMNTGELFF. The CDR3 DNA reads TGCGCCAGCAGCCCACTGGGACAGGGGGCGATGAACACCGGGGAGCTGTTTTTT. The gene calls are TRBV5-1 and TRBJ2-2; 12 bases are a match to TRBD1. From germline, CDR1 is SGHRS and CDR2 YFSETQ. With V trimmed by 4 bases and J by 1 base, 8 bases remained unmatched. The CDR3 has 18 amino acids. Drawing the rest from reference TRBV5-1 and TRBJ2-2, the complete variable domain is KAGVTQTPRYLIKTRGQQVTLSCSPISGHRSVSWYQQTPGQGLQFLFEYFSETQRNKGNFPGRFSGRQFSNSRSEMNVSTLELGDSALYLCASSPLGQGAMNTGELFFGEGSRLTVL.

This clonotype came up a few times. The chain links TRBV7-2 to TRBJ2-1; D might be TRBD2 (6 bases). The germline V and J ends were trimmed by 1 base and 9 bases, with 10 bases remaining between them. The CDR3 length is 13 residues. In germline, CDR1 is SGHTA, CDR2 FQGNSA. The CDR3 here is CASSLGWRGEQFF. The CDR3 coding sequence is TGTGCCAGCAGCTTAGGATGGCGGGGTGAGCAGTTCTTC.

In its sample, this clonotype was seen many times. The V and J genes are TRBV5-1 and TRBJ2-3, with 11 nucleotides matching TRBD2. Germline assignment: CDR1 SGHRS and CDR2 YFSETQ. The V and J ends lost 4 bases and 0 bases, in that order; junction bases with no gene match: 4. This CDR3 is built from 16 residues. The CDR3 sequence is CASSPGTSGSTDTQYF. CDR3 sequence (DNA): TGCGCCAGCAGCCCCGGGACTAGCGGAAGCACAGATACGCAGTATTTT.

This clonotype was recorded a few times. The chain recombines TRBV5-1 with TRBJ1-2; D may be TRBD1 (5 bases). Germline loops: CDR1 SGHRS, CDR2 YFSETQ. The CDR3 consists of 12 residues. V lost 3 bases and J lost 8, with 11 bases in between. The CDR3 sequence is CASSWGEDGYTF. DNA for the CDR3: TGCGCCAGCAGCTGGGGGGAAGACGGCTACACCTTC.